This T cell receptor (beta chain) was found in a study of shared clonotypes between healthy human individuals. The CDR3 sequence is 18 residues long. Per germline, CDR1 KGHSH and CDR2 LQKENI. V was clipped by 3 bases and J by 4 bases; unmatched bases: 11. Running of the assay took place at deep level. The repertoire was sequenced with immunoSEQ multiplex PCR; TCRdb's copy has only in-frame clones and lacks some. The sample lists roughly 1,500,000 clones; 95% to 99% were seen once. V gene TRBV18 combines with J gene TRBJ2-5; 13 nucleotides agree with TRBD2. The source material was naive CD4+ T cells sorted from blood. Sample subset: CD45RA+ positively selected. The receptor was isolated from a young man in good health. CDR3 sequence reads: CASSPLGLAGEIPETQYF. CDR3 nucleotides: TGTGCCAGCTCACCCCTAGGACTAGCGGGAGAGATTCCAGAGACCCAGTACTTC.